This is a list of T cell receptor beta chains from one sample in a study of blood T cell repertoires in COVID-19. Assay used: immunoSEQ multiplex PCR; TCRdb lists only in-frame clones, some missing. The table records 120,000 to 150,000 clones, roughly 83% of them present only once. Sequencing was carried out using PBMCs or T cells enriched from blood (not recorded which). The source of these receptors is a man aged 35-49 years with acute COVID-19. CDR3s include the opening cysteine and the closing phenylalanine or tryptophan. Fields, in order: clone size, V gene, D gene, CDR3 length, J gene, CDR3 protein, CDR3 DNA. D genes are given only for firm matches. The size entry is marked missing in some rows and otherwise reads once, few, many or a size class.

-,TRBV11-3,-,14,TRBJ2-5,CASSDRSSKETQYF,TGTGCCAGCAGCGACAGGAGTTCCAAGGAGACCCAGTACTTC
-,TRBV15,-,16,TRBJ2-1,CATSRDADGDLGEQFF,TGTGCCACCAGCAGAGATGCGGACGGGGACTTAGGCGAGCAGTTCTTC
-,TRBV5-5,-,13,TRBJ2-7,CASSLVPTYEQYF,TGTGCCAGCAGCTTGGTCCCTACCTACGAGCAGTACTTC
-,TRBV7-8,TRBD2,15,TRBJ2-3,CASSPRLASTDTQYF,TGTGCCAGCAGCCCCCGACTAGCTAGCACAGATACGCAGTATTTT
-,TRBV7-8,TRBD2,17,TRBJ2-1,CASSLGTSGGSYNEQFF,TGTGCCAGCAGCTTAGGGACTAGCGGGGGGTCCTACAATGAGCAGTTCTTC
-,TRBV9,TRBD1,16,TRBJ1-1,CASSDNRGSGETEAFF,TGTGCCAGCAGCGACAACAGGGGATCAGGTGAGACTGAAGCTTTCTTT
-,TRBV19,TRBD2,14,TRBJ2-7,CASSIRAGEIVQYF,TGTGCCAGTAGTATAAGAGCGGGGGAAATAGTGCAGTACTTC
-,TRBV7-2,-,14,TRBJ2-3,CASSSPMEPDTQYF,TGTGCCAGCAGCTCTCCTATGGAGCCGGATACGCAGTATTTT
-,TRBV4-3,-,15,TRBJ2-7,CASSPRAGTTYEQYF,TGCGCCAGCAGCCCGAGGGCGGGAACGACCTACGAGCAGTACTTC
once,TRBV15,-,14,TRBJ1-2,CATSRGTVVSGYTF,TGTGCCACCAGCAGAGGAACAGTGGTCAGCGGCTACACCTTC
few,TRBV7-2,TRBD1,15,TRBJ2-7,CASSQSGTGAYEQYF,TGTGCCAGCAGCCAATCCGGGACAGGTGCCTACGAGCAGTACTTC
few,TRBV9,TRBD2,15,TRBJ2-7,CASSVGPSGGYEQYF,TGTGCCAGCAGCGTAGGGCCTAGCGGGGGCTACGAGCAGTACTTC
few,TRBV12-3/TRBV12-4,-,12,TRBJ1-1,CASSLRDLEAFF,TGTGCCAGCAGTTTGAGGGACTTAGAAGCTTTCTTT
-,TRBV7-9,TRBD2,15,TRBJ2-3,CASSQWLADTDTQYF,TGTGCCAGCAGCCAGTGGCTAGCGGACACAGATACGCAGTATTTT
-,TRBV4-3,-,17,TRBJ1-2,CASSPERGHSLNYGYTF,TGCGCCAGCAGCCCAGAGAGAGGGCACTCCCTCAACTATGGCTACACCTTC
-,TRBV27,TRBD2,16,TRBJ2-2,CASSLSAGASTGELFF,TGTGCCAGCAGTTTATCAGCGGGAGCAAGCACCGGGGAGCTGTTTTTT
-,TRBV19,-,12,TRBJ2-3,CASSIDQGSQYF,TGTGCCAGTAGTATAGATCAGGGATCGCAGTATTTT
-,TRBV19,-,14,TRBJ2-7,CASSPLGLPGEQYF,TGTGCCAGTAGTCCCCTAGGACTCCCGGGGGAGCAGTACTTC